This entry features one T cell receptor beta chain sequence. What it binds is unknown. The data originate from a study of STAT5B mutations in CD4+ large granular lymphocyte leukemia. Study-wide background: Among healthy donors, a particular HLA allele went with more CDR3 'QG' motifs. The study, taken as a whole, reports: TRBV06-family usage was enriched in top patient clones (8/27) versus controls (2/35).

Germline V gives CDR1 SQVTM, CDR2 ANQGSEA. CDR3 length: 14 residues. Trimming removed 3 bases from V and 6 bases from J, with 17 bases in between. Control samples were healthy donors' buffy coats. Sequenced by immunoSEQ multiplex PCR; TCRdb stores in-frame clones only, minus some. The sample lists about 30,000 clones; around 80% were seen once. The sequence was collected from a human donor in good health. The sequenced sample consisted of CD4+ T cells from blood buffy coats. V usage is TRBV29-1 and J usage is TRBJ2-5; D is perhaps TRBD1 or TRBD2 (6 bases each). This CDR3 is CSVDPTGRGQTQYF. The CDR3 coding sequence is TGCAGCGTTGACCCCACAGGACGGGGGCAGACCCAGTACTTC.